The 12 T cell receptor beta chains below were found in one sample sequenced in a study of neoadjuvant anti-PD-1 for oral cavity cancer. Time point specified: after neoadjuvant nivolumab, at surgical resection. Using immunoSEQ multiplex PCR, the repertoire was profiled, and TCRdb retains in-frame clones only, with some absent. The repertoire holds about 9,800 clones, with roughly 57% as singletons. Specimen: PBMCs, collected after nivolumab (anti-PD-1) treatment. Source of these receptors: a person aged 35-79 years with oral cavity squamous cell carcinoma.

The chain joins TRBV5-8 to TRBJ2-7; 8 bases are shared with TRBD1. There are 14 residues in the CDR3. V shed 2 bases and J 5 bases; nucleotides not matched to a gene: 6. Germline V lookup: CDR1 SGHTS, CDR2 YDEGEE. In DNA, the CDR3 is TGTGCCAGCAGCTTAGGACAGGGAAGAAACGAGCAGTACTTC. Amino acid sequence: CASSLGQGRNEQYF.

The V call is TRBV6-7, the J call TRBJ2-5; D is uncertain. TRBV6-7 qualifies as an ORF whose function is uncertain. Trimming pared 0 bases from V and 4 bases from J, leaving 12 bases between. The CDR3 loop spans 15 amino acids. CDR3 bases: TGTGCCAGCAGTTACTCGGAAGCTAGTCGAGAGACCCAGTACTTC. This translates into CASSYSEASRETQYF.

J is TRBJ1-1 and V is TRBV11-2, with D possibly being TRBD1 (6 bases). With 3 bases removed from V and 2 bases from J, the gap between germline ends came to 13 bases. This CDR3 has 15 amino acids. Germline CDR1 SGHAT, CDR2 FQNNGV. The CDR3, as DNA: TGTGCCAGCAGCTTCGGCGGACAGAGTAACACTGAAGCTTTCTTT. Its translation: CASSFGGQSNTEAFF.

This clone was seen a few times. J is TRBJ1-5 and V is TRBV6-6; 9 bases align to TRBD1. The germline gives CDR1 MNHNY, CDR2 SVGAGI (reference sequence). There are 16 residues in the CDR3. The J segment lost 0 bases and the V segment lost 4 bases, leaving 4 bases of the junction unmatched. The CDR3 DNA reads TGTGCCAGCAGTTCGGGGGGACAGGGTAGCAATCAGCCCCAGCATTTT. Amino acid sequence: CASSSGGQGSNQPQHF.

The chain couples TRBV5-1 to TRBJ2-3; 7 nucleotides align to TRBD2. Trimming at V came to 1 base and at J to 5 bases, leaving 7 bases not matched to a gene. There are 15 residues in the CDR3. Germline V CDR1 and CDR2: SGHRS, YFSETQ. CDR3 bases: TGCGCCAGCAGCTTGCTAGCGGATTGGGGAGATACGCAGTATTTT. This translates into CASSLLADWGDTQYF.

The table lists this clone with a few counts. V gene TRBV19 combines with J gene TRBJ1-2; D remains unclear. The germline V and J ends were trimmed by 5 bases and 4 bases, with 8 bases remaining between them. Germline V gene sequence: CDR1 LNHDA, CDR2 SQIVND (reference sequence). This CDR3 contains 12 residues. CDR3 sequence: CASSRIGYGYTF. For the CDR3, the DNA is TGTGCCAGTAGTCGTATAGGCTATGGCTACACCTTC.

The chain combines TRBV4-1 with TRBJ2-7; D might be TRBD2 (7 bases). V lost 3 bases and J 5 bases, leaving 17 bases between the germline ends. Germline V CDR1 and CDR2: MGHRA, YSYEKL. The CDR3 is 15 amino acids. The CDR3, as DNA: TGCGCCAGCAGCCAGGACGGGGGGCGGCGTGACGAGCAGTACTTC. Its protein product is CASSQDGGRRDEQYF.

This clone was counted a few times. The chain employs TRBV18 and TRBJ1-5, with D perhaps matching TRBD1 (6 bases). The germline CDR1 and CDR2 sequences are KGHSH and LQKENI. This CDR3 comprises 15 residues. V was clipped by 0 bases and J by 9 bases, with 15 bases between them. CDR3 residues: CASSPPGGSGSPQHF. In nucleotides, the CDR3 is TGTGCCAGCTCACCACCCGGGGGCTCGGGGTCGCCCCAGCATTTT. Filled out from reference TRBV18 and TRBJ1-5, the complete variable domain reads NAGVMQNPRHLVRRRGQEARLRCSPMKGHSHVYWYRQLPEEGLKFMVYLQKENIIDESGMPKERFSAEFPKEGPSILRIQQVVRGDSAAYFCASSPPGGSGSPQHFGDGTRLSIL.

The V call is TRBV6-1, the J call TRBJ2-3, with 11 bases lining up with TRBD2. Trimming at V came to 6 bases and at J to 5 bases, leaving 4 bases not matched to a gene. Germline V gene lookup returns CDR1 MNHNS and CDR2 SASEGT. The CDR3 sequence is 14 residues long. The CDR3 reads CASRLAGALDTQYF. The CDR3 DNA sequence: TGTGCCAGCAGACTAGCGGGAGCTTTAGATACGCAGTATTTT.

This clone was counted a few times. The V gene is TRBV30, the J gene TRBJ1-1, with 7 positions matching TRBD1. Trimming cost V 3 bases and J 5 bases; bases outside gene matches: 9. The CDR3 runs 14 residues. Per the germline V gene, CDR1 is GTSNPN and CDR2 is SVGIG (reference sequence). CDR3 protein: CAWRTGQGVTEAFF. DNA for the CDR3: TGTGCCTGGAGGACTGGGCAGGGGGTGACTGAAGCTTTCTTT. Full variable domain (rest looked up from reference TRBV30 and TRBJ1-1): SQTIHQWPATLVQPVGSPLSLECTVEGTSNPNLYWYRQAAGRGLQLLFYSVGIGQISSEVPQNLSASRPQDRQFILSSKKLLLSDSGFYLCAWRTGQGVTEAFFGQGTRLTVV.

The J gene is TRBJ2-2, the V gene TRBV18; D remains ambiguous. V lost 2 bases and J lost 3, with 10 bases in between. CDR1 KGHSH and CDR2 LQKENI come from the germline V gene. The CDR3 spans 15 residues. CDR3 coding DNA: TGTGCCAGCTCACCAAGGCAGGAGCACACCGGGGAGCTGTTTTTT. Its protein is CASSPRQEHTGELFF.

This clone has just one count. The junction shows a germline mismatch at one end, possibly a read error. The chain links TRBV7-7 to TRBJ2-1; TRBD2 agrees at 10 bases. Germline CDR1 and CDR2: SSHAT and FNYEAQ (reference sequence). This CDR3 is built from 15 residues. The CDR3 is CASSLGASGSNEQFF. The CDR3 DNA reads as TGTGCTAGCAGCTTAGGGGCTAGCGGGAGTAATGAGCAGTTCTTC. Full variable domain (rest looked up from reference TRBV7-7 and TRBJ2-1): GAGVSQSPRYKVTKRGQDVTLRCDPISSHATLYWYQQALGQGPEFLTYFNYEAQPDKSGLPSDRFSAERPEGSISTLTIQRTEQRDSAMYRCASSLGASGSNEQFFGPGTRLTVL.